The present T cell receptor (beta chain) was sequenced within a study of OX40 agonist ivuxolimab in advanced cancers. Study-wide context: Having had anti-PD-1, anti-PD-L1 or anti-CTLA-4 therapy before was allowed, and under 50% had some.

The CDR3 sequence is 15 residues long. Germline V gives CDR1 SGHTA, CDR2 FQGTGA. V lost 5 bases to trimming and J lost 8 bases, with 19 bases between them. As for this clone: Its specificity is unknown.

The assay was immunoSEQ multiplex PCR, and TCRdb's table has in-frame clones only and misses some. The sample has approximately 73,000 clones; approximately 88% are singletons. Study-wide results and limits: Dosing at 0.1 to 3.0 mg/kg was accompanied by clonal expansion of CD4+ and CD8+ blood T cells by week 6.

Anyone with autoimmune disease history or systemic immunosuppression was excluded. The source is an adult with an advanced solid tumor such as melanoma, head and neck, liver or kidney cancer. V and J are TRBV7-3 and TRBJ2-1; D not resolved. The sample was CD4+ or CD8+ T cells sorted from blood, taken in a trial of the OX40 agonist ivuxolimab. The chain's CDR3 is CASSLGEVEGDEQFF. The CDR3 DNA reads TGTGCCAGCAGCCTCGGAGAGGTAGAAGGCGATGAGCAGTTCTTC.